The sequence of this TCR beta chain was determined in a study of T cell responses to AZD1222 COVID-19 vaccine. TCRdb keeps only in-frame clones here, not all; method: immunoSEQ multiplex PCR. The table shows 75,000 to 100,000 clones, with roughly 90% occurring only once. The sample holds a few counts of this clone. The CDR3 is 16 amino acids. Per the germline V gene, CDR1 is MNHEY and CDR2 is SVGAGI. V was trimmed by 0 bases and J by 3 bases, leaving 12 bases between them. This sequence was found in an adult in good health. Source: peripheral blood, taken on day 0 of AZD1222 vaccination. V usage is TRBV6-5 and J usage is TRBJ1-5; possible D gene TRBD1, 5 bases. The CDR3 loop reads CASSYSRPRDNQPQHF. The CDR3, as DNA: TGTGCCAGCAGTTACTCAAGGCCCAGGGACAATCAGCCCCAGCATTTT.